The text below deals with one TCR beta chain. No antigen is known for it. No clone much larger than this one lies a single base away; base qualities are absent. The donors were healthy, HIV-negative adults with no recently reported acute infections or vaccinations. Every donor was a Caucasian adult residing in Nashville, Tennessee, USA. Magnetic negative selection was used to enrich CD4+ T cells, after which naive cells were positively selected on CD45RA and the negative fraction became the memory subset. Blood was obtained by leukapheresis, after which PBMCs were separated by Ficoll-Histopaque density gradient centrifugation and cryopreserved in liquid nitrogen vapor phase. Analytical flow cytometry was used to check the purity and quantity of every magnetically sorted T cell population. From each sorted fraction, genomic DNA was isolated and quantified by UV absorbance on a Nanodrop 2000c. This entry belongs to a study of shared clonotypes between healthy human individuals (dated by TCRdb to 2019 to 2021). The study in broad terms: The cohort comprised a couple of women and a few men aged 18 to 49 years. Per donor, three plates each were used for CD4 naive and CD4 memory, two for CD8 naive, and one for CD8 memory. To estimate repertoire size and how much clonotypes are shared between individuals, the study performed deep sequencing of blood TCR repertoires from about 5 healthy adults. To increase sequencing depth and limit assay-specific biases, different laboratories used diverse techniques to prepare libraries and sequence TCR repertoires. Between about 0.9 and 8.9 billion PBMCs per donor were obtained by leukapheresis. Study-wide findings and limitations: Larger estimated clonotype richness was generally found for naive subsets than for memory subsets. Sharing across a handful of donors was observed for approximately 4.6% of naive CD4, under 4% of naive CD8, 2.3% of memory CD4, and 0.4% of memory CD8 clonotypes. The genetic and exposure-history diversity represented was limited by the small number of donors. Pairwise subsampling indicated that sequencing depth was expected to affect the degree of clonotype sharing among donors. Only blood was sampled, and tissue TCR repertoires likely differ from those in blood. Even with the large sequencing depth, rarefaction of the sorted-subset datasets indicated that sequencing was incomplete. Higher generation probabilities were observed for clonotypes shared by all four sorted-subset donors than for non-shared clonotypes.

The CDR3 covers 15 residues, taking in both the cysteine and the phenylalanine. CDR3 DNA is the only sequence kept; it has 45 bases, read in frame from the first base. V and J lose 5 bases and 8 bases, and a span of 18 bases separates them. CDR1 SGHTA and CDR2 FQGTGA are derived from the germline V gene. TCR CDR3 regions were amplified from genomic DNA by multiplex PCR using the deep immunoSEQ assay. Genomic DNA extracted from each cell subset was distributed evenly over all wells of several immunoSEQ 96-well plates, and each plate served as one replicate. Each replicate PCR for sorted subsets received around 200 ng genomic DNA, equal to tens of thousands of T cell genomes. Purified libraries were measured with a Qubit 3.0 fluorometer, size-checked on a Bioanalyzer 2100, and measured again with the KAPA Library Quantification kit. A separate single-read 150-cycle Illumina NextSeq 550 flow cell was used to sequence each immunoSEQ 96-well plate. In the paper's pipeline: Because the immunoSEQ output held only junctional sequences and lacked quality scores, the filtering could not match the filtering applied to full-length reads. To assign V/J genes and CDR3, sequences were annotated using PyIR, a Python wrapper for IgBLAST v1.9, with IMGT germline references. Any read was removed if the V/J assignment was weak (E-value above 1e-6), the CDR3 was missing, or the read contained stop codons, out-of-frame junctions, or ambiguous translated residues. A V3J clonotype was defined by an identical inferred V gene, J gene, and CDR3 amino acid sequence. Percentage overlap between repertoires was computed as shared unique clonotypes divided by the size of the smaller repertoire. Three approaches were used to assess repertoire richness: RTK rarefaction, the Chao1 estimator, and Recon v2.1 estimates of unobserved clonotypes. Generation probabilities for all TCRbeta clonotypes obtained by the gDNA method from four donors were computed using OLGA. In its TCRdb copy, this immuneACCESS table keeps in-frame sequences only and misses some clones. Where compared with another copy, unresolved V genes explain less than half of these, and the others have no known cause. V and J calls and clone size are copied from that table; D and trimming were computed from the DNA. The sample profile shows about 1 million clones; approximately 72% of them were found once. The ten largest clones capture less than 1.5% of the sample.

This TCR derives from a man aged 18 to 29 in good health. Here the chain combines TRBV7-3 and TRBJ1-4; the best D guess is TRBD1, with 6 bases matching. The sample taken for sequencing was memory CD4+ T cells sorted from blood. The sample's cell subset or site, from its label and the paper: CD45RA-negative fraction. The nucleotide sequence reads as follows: TGTGCCAGCAGCCCCGGCGGTCAGGGGAAGGAAAAACTGTTTTTT. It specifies CASSPGGQGKEKLFF.